One and the same sample provided the 6 T cell receptor beta chains below, sequenced in a study of blood T cell repertoires in COVID-19. Repertoires were generated with immunoSEQ multiplex PCR, while TCRdb's copy carries only in-frame clones and drops some. The sample contains more than 150,000 clones, 89% of which appear only once. What was sequenced was peripheral blood. These receptors were obtained from a man in his forties with acute or convalescent COVID-19.

As regards this clone: Distinct nucleotide sequences in the sample also encode this CDR3. V is TRBV7-9 and J is TRBJ1-2; D is perhaps TRBD1 (6 bases). The CDR3 extends over 13 amino acids. Trimming cost V 6 bases and J 0 bases, with 8 bases left between them. The germline CDR1 and CDR2 sequences are SEHNR and FQNEAQ (reference sequence). The CDR3 reads CASSDRTNYGYTF. The CDR3 DNA reads as TGTGCCAGCAGTGACAGGACTAACTATGGCTACACCTTC.

This sequence joins TRBV5-1 and TRBJ1-1, with 9 bases fitting TRBD1. Unmatched junction bases numbered 5, after V lost 4 bases and J lost 7 bases. Germline V gene lookup returns CDR1 SGHRS and CDR2 YFSETQ. CDR3 size: 13 residues. The CDR3 loop reads CASSVPGQGEAFF. CDR3 coding DNA: TGCGCCAGCAGCGTACCGGGACAGGGTGAAGCTTTCTTT.

V usage is TRBV6-5 and J usage is TRBJ2-3; TRBD1 is a possible D gene (5 bases). This CDR3 comprises 13 residues. V lost 7 bases and J 0 bases, leaving 8 bases between the germline ends. Germline CDR1 is MNHEY and CDR2 is SVGAGI. The CDR3 reads CASKTESTDTQYF. The CDR3, as DNA: TGTGCCAGCAAGACAGAAAGCACAGATACGCAGTATTTT.

The rearrangement joins TRBV13 to TRBJ2-1; TRBD2 agrees at 13 bases. The germline gives CDR1 PRHDT, CDR2 FYEKMQ (reference sequence). The CDR3 runs 17 residues. V dropped 5 bases and J dropped 3; count of bases not matched to a gene: 7. The CDR3 DNA is TGTGCCAGCAGCGCCCAACTAGCGGGGGGGAACTACAATGAGCAGTTCTTC. This gives the protein CASSAQLAGGNYNEQFF. Full variable domain (remainder filled in from reference TRBV13 and TRBJ2-1): AAGVIQSPRHLIKEKRETATLKCYPIPRHDTVYWYQQGPGQDPQFLISFYEKMQSDKGSIPDRFSAQQFSDYHSELNMSSLELGDSALYFCASSAQLAGGNYNEQFFGPGTRLTVL.

This clone was found once. The J gene is TRBJ1-4, the V gene TRBV7-2; 8 positions agree with TRBD1. V lost 6 bases to trimming and J lost 13 bases; unmatched junction nucleotides: 7. Per germline, CDR1 SGHTA and CDR2 FQGNSA. This CDR3 contains 12 residues. CDR3 in amino acids: CASSFNRGGLFF. The CDR3 DNA sequence: TGTGCCAGCAGTTTTAACAGGGGGGGACTGTTTTTT. The full variable domain, in which reference TRBV7-2 and TRBJ1-4 provide the parts outside the CDR3, is GAGVSQSPSNKVTEKGKDVELRCDPISGHTALYWYRQSLGQGLEFLIYFQGNSAPDKSGLPSDRFSAERTGGSVSTLTIQRTQQEDSAVYLCASSFNRGGLFFGSGTQLSVL.

As concerns this clone: Other DNA sequences within the sample encode an identical CDR3. The V gene is TRBV30, the J gene TRBJ1-4; 9 nucleotides align to TRBD1. CDR1 and CDR2 (germline): GTSNPN, SVGIG (reference sequence). V gave up 2 bases and J gave up 8 bases; unmatched junction bases: 9. The length of the CDR3 is 15 residues. In DNA, the CDR3 is TGTGCCTGGAGTCCGCCCGGGACAGGGAACGAAAAACTGTTTTTT. It translates to CAWSPPGTGNEKLFF.